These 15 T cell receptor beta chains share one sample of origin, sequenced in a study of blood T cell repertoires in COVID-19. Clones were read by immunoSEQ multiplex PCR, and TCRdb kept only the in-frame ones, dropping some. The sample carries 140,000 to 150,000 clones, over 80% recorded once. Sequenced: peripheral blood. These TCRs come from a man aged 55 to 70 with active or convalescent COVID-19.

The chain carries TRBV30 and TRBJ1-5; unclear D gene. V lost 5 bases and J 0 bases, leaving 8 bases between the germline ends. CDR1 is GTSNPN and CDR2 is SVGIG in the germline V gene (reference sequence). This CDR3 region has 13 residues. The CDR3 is CAWGLISNQPQHF. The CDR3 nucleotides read TGTGCCTGGGGATTAATTAGCAATCAGCCCCAGCATTTT.

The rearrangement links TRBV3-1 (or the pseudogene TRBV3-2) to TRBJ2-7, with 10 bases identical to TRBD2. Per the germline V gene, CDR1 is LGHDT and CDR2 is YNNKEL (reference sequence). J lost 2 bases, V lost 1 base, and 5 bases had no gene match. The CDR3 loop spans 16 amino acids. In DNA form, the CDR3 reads TGTGCCAGCAGCCAAGGTTCTAGCGGGAGACCCTACGAGCAGTACTTC. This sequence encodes CASSQGSSGRPYEQYF.

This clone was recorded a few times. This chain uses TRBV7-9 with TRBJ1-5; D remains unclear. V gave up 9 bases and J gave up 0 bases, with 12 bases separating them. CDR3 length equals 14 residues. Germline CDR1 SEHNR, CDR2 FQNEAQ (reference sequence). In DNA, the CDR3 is TGTGCCAGTGCGGGGTTCAATAGCAATCAGCCCCAGCATTTT. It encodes CASAGFNSNQPQHF.

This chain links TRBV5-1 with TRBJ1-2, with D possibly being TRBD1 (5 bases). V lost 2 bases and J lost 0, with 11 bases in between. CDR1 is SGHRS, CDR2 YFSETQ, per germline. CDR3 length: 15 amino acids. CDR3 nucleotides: TGCGCCAGCAGCTTAGGGGAAGCTTCTAACTATGGCTACACCTTC. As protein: CASSLGEASNYGYTF.

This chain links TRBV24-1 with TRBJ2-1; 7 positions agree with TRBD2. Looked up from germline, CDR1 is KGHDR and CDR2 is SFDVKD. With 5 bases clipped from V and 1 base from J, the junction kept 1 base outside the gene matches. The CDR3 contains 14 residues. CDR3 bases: TGTGCCACCAGTGGCGGGAGTTCCTACAATGAGCAGTTCTTC. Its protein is CATSGGSSYNEQFF.

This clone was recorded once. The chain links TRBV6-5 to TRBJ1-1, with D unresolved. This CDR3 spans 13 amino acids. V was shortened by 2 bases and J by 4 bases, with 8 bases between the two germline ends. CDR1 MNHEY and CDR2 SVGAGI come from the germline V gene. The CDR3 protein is CASSYGPGTEAFF. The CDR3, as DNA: TGTGCCAGCAGTTACGGGCCTGGCACTGAAGCTTTCTTT.

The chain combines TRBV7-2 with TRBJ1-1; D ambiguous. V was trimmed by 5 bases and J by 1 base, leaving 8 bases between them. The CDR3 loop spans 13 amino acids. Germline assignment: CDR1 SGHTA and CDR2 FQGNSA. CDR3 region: CASSLQENTEAFF. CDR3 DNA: TGTGCCAGCAGCCTTCAGGAGAACACTGAAGCTTTCTTT.

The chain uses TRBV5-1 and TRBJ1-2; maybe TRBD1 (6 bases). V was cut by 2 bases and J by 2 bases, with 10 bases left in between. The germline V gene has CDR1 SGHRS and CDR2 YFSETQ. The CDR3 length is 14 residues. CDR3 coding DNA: TGCGCCAGCAGCTTCGGCAGGGGCAACTATGGCTACACCTTC. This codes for CASSFGRGNYGYTF. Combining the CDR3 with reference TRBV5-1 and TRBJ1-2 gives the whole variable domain KAGVTQTPRYLIKTRGQQVTLSCSPISGHRSVSWYQQTPGQGLQFLFEYFSETQRNKGNFPGRFSGRQFSNSRSEMNVSTLELGDSALYLCASSFGRGNYGYTFGSGTRLTVV.

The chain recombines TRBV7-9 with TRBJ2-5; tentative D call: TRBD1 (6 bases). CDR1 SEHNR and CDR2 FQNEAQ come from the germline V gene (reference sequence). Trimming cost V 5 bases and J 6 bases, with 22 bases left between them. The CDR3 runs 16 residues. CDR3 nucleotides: TGTGCCAGCAGCGTAACACCGGGACAATCGCAACAGACCCAGTACTTC. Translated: CASSVTPGQSQQTQYF.

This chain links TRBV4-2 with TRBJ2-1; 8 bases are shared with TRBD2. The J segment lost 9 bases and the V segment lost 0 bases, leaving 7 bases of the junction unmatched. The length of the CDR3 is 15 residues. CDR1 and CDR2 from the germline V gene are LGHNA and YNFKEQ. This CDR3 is CASSQEERERPEQFF. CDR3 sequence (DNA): TGTGCCAGCAGCCAAGAGGAGCGGGAGAGGCCTGAGCAGTTCTTC.

CDR3 sequence reads: CASSTGLAGMYEQYF. The CDR3 DNA sequence: TGTGCCAGCAGTACCGGACTAGCGGGAATGTACGAGCAGTACTTC. V usage is TRBV6-5 and J usage is TRBJ2-7, with 12 bases aligning to TRBD2. This CDR3 contains 15 residues. J was trimmed by 4 bases and V by 5 bases; bases with no gene match: 6. Germline-derived CDR1 and CDR2 are MNHEY and SVGAGI.

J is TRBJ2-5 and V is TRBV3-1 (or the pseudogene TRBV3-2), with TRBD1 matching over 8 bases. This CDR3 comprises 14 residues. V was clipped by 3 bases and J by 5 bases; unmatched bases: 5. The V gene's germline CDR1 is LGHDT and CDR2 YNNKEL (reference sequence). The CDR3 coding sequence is TGTGCCAGCAGCCACACTGGACAGGGTGAGACCCAGTACTTC. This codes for CASSHTGQGETQYF.

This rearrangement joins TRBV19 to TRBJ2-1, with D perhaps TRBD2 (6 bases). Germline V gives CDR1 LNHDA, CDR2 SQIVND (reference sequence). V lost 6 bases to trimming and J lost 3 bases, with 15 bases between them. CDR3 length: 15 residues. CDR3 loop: CASSQSGTLYNEQFF. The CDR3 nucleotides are TGTGCCAGTAGCCAGTCCGGGACTCTCTACAATGAGCAGTTCTTC. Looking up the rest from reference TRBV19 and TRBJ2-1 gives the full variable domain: DGGITQSPKYLFRKEGQNVTLSCEQNLNHDAMYWYRQDPGQGLRLIYYSQIVNDFQKGDIAEGYSVSREKKESFPLTVTSAQKNPTAFYLCASSQSGTLYNEQFFGPGTRLTVL.

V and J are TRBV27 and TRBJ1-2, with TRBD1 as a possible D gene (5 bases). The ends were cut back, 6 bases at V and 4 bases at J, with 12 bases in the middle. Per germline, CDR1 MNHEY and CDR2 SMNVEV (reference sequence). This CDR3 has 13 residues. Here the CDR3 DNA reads TGTGCCAGCAGCCGCGGGGCCGGCTATGGCTACACCTTC. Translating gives CASSRGAGYGYTF.

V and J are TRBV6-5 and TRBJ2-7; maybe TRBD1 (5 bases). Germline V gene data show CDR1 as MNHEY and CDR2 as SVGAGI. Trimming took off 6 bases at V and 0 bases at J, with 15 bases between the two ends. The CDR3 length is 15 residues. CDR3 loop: CASSPRVPSSYEQYF. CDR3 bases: TGTGCCAGCAGCCCCAGGGTTCCGAGCTCCTACGAGCAGTACTTC.